This T cell receptor (beta chain) appears in the sequencing data of a study of a mutant IDH1 vaccine in newly diagnosed glioma. Overall study: Treated patients had a mean age of about 44 years and an approximately 60% male, around 38% female split. It was radiotherapy, temozolomide, or both that patients received previously, with most receiving both. Regarding the study as a whole: Of all patients, about 94% showed vaccine-induced immune responses.

V shed 8 bases and J shed 1 base, with 14 bases lying between them. The V gene's germline CDR1 is WSHSY and CDR2 SAAADI. The CDR3 contains 14 residues. Comment on this clone: Antigen: not known.

Sequencing used immunoSEQ multiplex PCR; TCRdb keeps in-frame clones, though not all of them. The data hold 20,000 to 30,000 clones, with approximately 93% observed a single time. Time point described: baseline, week 1 (first vaccination visit). The treatment here: pre-vaccination baseline after standard-of-care therapy. The chain has TRBV10-2 and TRBJ1-1; a weak D match, TRBD1 (5 bases). The source material was PBMCs, sampled from a glioma patient treated with radiotherapy, temozolomide or both. The receptor was isolated from a man aged 25-45 years with glioma. CDR3: CASWGEPWNTEAFF. CDR3 coding DNA: TGCGCCAGCTGGGGGGAGCCTTGGAACACTGAAGCTTTCTTT.